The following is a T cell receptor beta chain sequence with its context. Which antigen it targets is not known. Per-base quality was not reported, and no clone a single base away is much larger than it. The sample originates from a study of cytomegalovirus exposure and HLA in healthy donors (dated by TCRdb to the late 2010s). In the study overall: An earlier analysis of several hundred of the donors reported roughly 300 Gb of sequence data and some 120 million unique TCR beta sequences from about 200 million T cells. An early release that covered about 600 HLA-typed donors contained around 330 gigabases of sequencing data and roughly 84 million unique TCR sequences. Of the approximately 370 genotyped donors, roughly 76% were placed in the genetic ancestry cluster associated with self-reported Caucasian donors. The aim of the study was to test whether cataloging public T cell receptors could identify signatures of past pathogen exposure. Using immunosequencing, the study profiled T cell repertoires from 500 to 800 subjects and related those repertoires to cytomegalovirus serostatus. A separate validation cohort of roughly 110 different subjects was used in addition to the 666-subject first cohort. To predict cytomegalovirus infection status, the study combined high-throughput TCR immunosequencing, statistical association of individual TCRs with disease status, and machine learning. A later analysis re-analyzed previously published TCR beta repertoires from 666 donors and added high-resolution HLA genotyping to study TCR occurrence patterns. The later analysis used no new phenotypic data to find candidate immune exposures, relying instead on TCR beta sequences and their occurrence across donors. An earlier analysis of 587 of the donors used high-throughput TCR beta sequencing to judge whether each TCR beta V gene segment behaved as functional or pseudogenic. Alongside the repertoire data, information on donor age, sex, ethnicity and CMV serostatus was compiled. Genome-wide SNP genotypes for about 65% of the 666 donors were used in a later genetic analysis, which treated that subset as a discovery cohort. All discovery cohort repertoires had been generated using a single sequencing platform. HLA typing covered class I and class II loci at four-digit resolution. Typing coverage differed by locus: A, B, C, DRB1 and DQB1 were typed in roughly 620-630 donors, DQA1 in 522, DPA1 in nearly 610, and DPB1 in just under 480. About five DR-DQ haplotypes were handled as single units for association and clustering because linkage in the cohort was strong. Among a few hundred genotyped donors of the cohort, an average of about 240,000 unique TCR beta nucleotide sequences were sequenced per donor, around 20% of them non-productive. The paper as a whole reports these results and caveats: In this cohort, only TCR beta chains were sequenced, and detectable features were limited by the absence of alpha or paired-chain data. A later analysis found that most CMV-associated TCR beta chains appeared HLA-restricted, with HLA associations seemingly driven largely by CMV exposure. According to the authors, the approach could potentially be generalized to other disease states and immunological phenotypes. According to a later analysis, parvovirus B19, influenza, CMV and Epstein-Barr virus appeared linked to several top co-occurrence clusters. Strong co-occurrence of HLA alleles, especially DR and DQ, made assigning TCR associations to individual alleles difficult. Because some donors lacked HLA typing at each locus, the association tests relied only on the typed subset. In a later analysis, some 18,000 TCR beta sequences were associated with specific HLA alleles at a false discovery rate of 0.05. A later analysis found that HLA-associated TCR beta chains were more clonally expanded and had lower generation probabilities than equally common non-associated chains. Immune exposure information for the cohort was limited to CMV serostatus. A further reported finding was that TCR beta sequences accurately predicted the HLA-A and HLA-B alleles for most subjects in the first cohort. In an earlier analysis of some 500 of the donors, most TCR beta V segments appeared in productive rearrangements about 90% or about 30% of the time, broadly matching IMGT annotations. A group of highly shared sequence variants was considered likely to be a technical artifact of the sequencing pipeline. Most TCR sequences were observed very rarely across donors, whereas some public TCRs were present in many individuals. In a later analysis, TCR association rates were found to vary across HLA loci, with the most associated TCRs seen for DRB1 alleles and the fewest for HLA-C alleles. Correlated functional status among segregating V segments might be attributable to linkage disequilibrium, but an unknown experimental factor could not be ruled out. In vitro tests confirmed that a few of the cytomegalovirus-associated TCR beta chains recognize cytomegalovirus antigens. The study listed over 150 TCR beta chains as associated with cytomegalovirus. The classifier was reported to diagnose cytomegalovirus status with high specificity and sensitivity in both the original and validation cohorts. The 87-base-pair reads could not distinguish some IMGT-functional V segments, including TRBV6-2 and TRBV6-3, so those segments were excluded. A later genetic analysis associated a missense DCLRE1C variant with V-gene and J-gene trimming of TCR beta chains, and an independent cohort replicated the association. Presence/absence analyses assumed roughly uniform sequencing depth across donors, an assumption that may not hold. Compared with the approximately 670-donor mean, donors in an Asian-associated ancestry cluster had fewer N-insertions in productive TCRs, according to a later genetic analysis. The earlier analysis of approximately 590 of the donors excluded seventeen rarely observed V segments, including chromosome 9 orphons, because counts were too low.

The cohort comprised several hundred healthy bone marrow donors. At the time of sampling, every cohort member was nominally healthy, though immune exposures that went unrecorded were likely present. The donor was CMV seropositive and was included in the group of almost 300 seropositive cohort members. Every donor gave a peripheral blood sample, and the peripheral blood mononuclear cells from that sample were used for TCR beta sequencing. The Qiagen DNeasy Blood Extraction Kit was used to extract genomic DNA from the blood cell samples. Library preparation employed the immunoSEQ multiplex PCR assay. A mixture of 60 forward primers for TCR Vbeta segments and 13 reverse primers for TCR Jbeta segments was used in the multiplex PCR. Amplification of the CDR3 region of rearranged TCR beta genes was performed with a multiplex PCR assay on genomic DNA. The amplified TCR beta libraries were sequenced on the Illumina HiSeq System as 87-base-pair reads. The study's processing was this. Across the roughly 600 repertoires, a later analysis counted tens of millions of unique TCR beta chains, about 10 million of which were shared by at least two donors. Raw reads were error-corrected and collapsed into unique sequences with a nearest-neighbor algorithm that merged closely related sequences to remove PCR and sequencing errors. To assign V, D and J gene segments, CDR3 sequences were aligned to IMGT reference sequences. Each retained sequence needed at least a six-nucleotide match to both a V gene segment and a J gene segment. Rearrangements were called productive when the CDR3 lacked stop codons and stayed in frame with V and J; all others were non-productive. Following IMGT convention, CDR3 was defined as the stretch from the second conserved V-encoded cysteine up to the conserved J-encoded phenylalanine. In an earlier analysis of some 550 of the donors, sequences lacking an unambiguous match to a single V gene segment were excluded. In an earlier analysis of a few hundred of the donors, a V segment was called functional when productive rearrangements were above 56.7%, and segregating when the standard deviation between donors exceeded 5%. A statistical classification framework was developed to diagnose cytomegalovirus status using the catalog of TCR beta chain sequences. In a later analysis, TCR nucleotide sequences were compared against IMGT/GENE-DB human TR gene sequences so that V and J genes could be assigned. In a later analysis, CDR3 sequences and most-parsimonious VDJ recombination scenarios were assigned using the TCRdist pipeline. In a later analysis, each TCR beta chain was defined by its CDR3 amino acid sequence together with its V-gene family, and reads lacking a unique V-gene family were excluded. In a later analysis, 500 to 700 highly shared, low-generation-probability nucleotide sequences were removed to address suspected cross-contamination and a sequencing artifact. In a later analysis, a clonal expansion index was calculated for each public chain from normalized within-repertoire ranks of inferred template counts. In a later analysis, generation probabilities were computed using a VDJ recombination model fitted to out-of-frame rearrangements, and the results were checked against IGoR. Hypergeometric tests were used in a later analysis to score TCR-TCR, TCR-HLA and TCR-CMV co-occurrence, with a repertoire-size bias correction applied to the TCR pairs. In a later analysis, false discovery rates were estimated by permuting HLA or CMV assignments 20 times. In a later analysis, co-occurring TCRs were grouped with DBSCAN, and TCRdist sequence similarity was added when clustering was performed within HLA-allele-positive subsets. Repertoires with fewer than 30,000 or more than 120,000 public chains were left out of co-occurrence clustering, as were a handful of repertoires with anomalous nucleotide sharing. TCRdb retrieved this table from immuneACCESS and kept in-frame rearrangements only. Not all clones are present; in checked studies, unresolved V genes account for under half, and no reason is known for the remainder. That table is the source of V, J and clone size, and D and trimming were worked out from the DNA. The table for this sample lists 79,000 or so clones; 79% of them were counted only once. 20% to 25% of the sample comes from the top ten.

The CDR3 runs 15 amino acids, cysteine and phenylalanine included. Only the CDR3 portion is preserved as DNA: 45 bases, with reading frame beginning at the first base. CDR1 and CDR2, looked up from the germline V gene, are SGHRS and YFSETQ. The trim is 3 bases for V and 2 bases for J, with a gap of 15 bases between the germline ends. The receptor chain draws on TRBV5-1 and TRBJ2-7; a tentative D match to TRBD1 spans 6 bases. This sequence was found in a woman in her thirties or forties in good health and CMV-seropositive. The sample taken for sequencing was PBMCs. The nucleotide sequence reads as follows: TGCGCCAGCAGCTCAACCGGGACACGCACCTACGAGCAGTACTTC. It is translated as CASSSTGTRTYEQYF.